One and the same sample provided the 24 T cell receptor beta chains below, sequenced in a study of blood T cell repertoires in COVID-19. The repertoire was sequenced with immunoSEQ multiplex PCR; TCRdb's copy has only in-frame clones and lacks some. The sample carries about 270,000 clones, roughly 86% recorded once. The sample taken for sequencing was peripheral blood. The origin of the receptors is a man aged 35-49 years with active or convalescent COVID-19.

The V gene is TRBV6-1, the J gene TRBJ1-6; the D is unclear. Germline values: CDR1 MNHNS, CDR2 SASEGT. Trimming took 0 bases from V and 14 from J, leaving 17 bases between them. This CDR3 is built from 15 residues. The CDR3 DNA reads TGTGCCAGCAGTGAAGCGGGAGCCCCTGGAGGGACCCTCCACTTT. Its translation: CASSEAGAPGGTLHF.

This clone turned up a few times. The chain links TRBV2 to TRBJ1-1, with 9 bases lining up with TRBD1. Per germline, CDR1 SNHLY and CDR2 FYNNEI. Trimming at V came to 5 bases and at J to 6 bases, leaving 7 bases not matched to a gene. This CDR3 has 14 residues. CDR3 nucleotides: TGTGCCAGCAGTAAGACAGGGGGTAGCCCTGAAGCTTTCTTT. Translation gives CASSKTGGSPEAFF.

This clone was seen only once. This rearrangement joins TRBV30 to TRBJ1-6; the D is unclear. Germline CDR1 GTSNPN, CDR2 SVGIG (reference sequence). The CDR3 loop spans 11 amino acids. V was trimmed by 3 bases and J by 8 bases, leaving 5 bases between them. The CDR3 protein is CAWSLDSPLHF. In DNA, the CDR3 is TGTGCCTGGAGCCTCGATTCACCCCTCCACTTT.

In its sample, this clone was seen once. CDR3 sequence reads: CASSRHLQGANNQPQHF. The CDR3 bases are TGTGCCAGCAGTCGCCACCTTCAGGGGGCCAACAATCAGCCCCAGCATTTT. V and J are TRBV6-6 and TRBJ1-5; the match to TRBD1 covers 8 bases. The ends lost 5 bases at V and 3 bases at J; junction bases unmatched: 12. This CDR3 comprises 17 residues. Germline V CDR1 and CDR2: MNHNY, SVGAGI (reference sequence).

A single count supports this clone. This chain connects TRBV4-1 to TRBJ2-7; TRBD2 aligns across 9 bases. The CDR3 extends over 20 amino acids. Germline V gives CDR1 MGHRA, CDR2 YSYEKL. Trimming took 2 bases from V and 1 from J; bases not matched to a gene: 18. The CDR3 sequence is CASSQRSGTDVAGESYEQYF. In DNA form, the CDR3 reads TGCGCCAGCAGCCAAAGATCGGGGACAGATGTAGCGGGAGAATCCTACGAGCAGTACTTC.

J is TRBJ2-7 and V is TRBV11-2; 7 positions agree with TRBD2. The CDR3 sequence is 16 residues long. Germline-derived CDR1 and CDR2 are SGHAT and FQNNGV. V shed 0 bases and J 0 bases; nucleotides not matched to a gene: 5. CDR3 nucleotides: TGTGCCAGCAGCTTAGATCCTAGCGGTAGCTCCTACGAGCAGTACTTC. Protein sequence: CASSLDPSGSSYEQYF.

The chain is built from TRBV5-1 and TRBJ2-5, with D possibly being TRBD2 (5 bases). The germline V gene has CDR1 SGHRS and CDR2 YFSETQ. Between the trimmed V and J ends, which lost 0 bases and 14 bases, there was a span of 17 bases. This CDR3 is built from 13 residues. CDR3 DNA: TGCGCCAGCAGCTTGGCCGACCAGGAGAGGGATTACTTC. Encoded protein: CASSLADQERDYF.

CDR3 protein: CASSVAEGASYNEQFF. The CDR3 DNA reads TGTGCCAGCAGCGTAGCTGAGGGGGCGTCGTACAATGAGCAGTTCTTC. The chain has TRBV9 and TRBJ2-1, with 7 bases aligning to TRBD1. This CDR3 spans 16 amino acids. Germline-derived CDR1 and CDR2 are SGDLS and YYNGEE. The V gene end was trimmed by 0 bases and the J gene end by 4 bases; junction bases not matched to a gene: 7.

The chain combines TRBV7-9 with TRBJ1-1; tentative D call: TRBD1 (5 bases). The CDR3 is made up of 15 amino acids. Trimming took off 5 bases at V and 2 bases at J, with 15 bases between the two ends. Per the germline V gene, CDR1 is SEHNR and CDR2 is FQNEAQ (reference sequence). This CDR3 reads CASSPSGGGNTEAFF. In nucleotides, the CDR3 is TGTGCCAGCAGCCCCTCGGGGGGGGGAAACACTGAAGCTTTCTTT. Full variable domain (missing parts from reference TRBV7-9 and TRBJ1-1): DTGVSQNPRHKITKRGQNVTFRCDPISEHNRLYWYRQTLGQGPEFLTYFQNEAQLEKSRLLSDRFSAERPKGSFSTLEIQRTEQGDSAMYLCASSPSGGGNTEAFFGQGTRLTVV.

The gene calls are TRBV30 and TRBJ2-5, with a weak D call TRBD1 (6 bases). Germline V lookup: CDR1 GTSNPN, CDR2 SVGIG (reference sequence). The length of the CDR3 is 15 residues. V lost 5 bases and J 5 bases, leaving 21 bases between the germline ends. The DNA for the CDR3 is TGTGCCTGGGTCCCTAGTTGGGGGCTGGGTGAGACCCAGTACTTC. Translating it yields CAWVPSWGLGETQYF.

V and J are TRBV5-5 and TRBJ1-2; weak D call: TRBD1 (5 bases). The CDR3 totals 14 residues. Germline V gene sequence: CDR1 SGHKS, CDR2 YYEKEE (reference sequence). Trimming cost V 0 bases and J 4 bases, with 10 bases left between them. The CDR3: CASSLEQGFYGYTF. In DNA, the CDR3 is TGTGCCAGCAGCTTGGAGCAGGGCTTCTATGGCTACACCTTC. Variable domain in full (rest from reference TRBV5-5 and TRBJ1-2): DAGVTQSPTHLIKTRGQQVTLRCSPISGHKSVSWYQQVLGQGPQFIFQYYEKEERGRGNFPDRFSARQFPNYSSELNVNALLLGDSALYLCASSLEQGFYGYTFGSGTRLTVV.

V gene TRBV7-9 combines with J gene TRBJ1-3, with 7 bases that match TRBD1. This CDR3 contains 15 residues. The V gene's germline CDR1 is SEHNR and CDR2 FQNEAQ (reference sequence). Trimming at V came to 6 bases and at J to 2 bases, leaving 7 bases not matched to a gene. The CDR3 is CASRPTTGTGNTIYF. In DNA form, the CDR3 reads TGTGCCAGCAGACCTACGACAGGGACTGGAAACACCATATATTTT.

The J gene is TRBJ1-5, the V gene TRBV30; 9 bases match TRBD1. The length of the CDR3 is 15 residues. V dropped 0 bases and J dropped 9; count of bases not matched to a gene: 9. Germline V gene data show CDR1 as GTSNPN and CDR2 as SVGIG (reference sequence). DNA of the CDR3: TGTGCCTGGAGTGTACTTGGGGACAGGGTACGGCCCCAGCATTTT. Its protein is CAWSVLGDRVRPQHF.

This chain joins TRBV20-1 and TRBJ1-1; 7 nucleotides align to TRBD1. Looked up from germline, CDR1 is DFQATT and CDR2 is SNEGSKA (reference sequence). J lost 0 bases, V lost 3 bases, and 7 bases had no gene match. The CDR3 is 15 amino acids. The CDR3 DNA reads as TGCAGTGCTAGTCTACCGGGACAGCTGAACACTGAAGCTTTCTTT. As protein: CSASLPGQLNTEAFF.

This chain links TRBV27 with TRBJ2-3; 8 bases align to TRBD2. J gave up 1 base and V 2 bases, and 14 bases lay outside the gene matches. CDR1 MNHEY and CDR2 SMNVEV come from the germline V gene (reference sequence). This CDR3 has 19 residues. DNA for the CDR3: TGTGCCAGCAGTTTAGGCGGGACTAGATTCACTATCGGCACAGATACGCAGTATTTT. It is translated as CASSLGGTRFTIGTDTQYF.

This clone has a handful of counts. Written as DNA, the CDR3 is TGTGCCAGCAGTGAATATATTGGGACAGGGAATTCACCCCTCCACTTT. It yields the protein CASSEYIGTGNSPLHF. The J gene is TRBJ1-6, the V gene TRBV25-1, with 9 bases lining up with TRBD1. This CDR3 comprises 16 residues. V shed 0 bases and J 7 bases; nucleotides not matched to a gene: 4. Germline assignment: CDR1 MGHDK and CDR2 SYGVNS.

This chain joins TRBV25-1 and TRBJ1-6, with a possible D match to TRBD1 (6 bases). The V gene lost 3 bases and the J gene lost 9 bases, with 15 bases spanning the gap. Germline CDR1 MGHDK, CDR2 SYGVNS. The CDR3 is made up of 15 amino acids. The DNA of the CDR3 is TGTGCCAGCAGTGATCAGCAGGCCAGGGGTTCACCCCTCCACTTT. This codes for CASSDQQARGSPLHF. Filled out from reference TRBV25-1 and TRBJ1-6, the complete variable domain reads EADIYQTPRYLVIGTGKKITLECSQTMGHDKMYWYQQDPGMELHLIHYSYGVNSTEKGDLSSESTVSRIRTEHFPLTLESARPSHTSQYLCASSDQQARGSPLHFGNGTRLTVT.

This sequence joins TRBV5-5 and TRBJ2-7, with a weak D call TRBD1 (5 bases). Germline V gene data show CDR1 as SGHKS and CDR2 as YYEKEE (reference sequence). The V gene lost 2 bases and the J gene lost 3 bases, with 12 bases spanning the gap. The CDR3 consists of 14 residues. The CDR3 loop is CASSFDRDVYEQYF. For the CDR3, the DNA is TGTGCCAGCAGCTTCGACAGAGATGTCTACGAGCAGTACTTC.

The chain uses TRBV27 and TRBJ1-5; 7 nucleotides align to TRBD1. Germline V gives CDR1 MNHEY, CDR2 SMNVEV (reference sequence). This CDR3 region has 15 residues. With 8 bases clipped from V and 5 bases from J, the junction kept 12 bases outside the gene matches. CDR3 nucleotides: TGTGCCAGCTCCACCCTACAGGGGTCACATCAGCCCCAGCATTTT. It translates to CASSTLQGSHQPQHF.

V usage is TRBV18 and J usage is TRBJ1-5; possible D gene TRBD1, 6 bases. Germline V gene sequence: CDR1 KGHSH, CDR2 LQKENI. With 0 bases removed from V and 5 bases from J, the gap between germline ends came to 14 bases. This CDR3 has 16 residues. The CDR3 loop reads CASSPPGRGGDQPQHF. CDR3 nucleotide sequence: TGTGCCAGCTCACCACCGGGCAGGGGAGGGGATCAGCCCCAGCATTTT.

This clone was detected only once. This chain joins TRBV5-1 and TRBJ2-3, with unresolved D. The CDR3 consists of 14 residues. Germline V gene lookup returns CDR1 SGHRS and CDR2 YFSETQ. The ends were cut back, 4 bases at V and 0 bases at J, with 9 bases in the middle. CDR3 loop: CASSVDFSTDTQYF. The DNA of the CDR3 is TGCGCCAGCAGCGTAGACTTTAGCACAGATACGCAGTATTTT.

The J gene is TRBJ2-1, the V gene TRBV6-5; TRBD1 might be the D (6 bases). The CDR3 is 16 amino acids. The germline V and J ends were trimmed by 4 bases and 7 bases, with 20 bases remaining between them. Germline V lookup: CDR1 MNHEY, CDR2 SVGAGI. CDR3 nucleotides: TGTGCCAGCAGTTGGTACAGGGTCGATTACAGTAATGAGCAGTTCTTC. It encodes CASSWYRVDYSNEQFF.

This clone was seen only once. The chain carries TRBV5-1 and TRBJ2-7, with a tentative D call TRBD2 (6 bases). CDR3 length equals 12 residues. CDR1 and CDR2 from the germline V gene are SGHRS and YFSETQ. V gave up 2 bases and J gave up 5 bases, with 8 bases separating them. As DNA, the CDR3 is TGCGCCAGCAGCTTACCGGGAGACGAGCAGTACTTC. The encoded protein is CASSLPGDEQYF.

The chain combines TRBV27 with TRBJ2-7, with TRBD2 matching over 9 bases. The CDR3 contains 14 residues. CDR1 and CDR2 (germline): MNHEY, SMNVEV (reference sequence). The V segment lost 6 bases and the J segment 2 bases; nucleotides outside the gene matches: 5. For the CDR3, the DNA is TGTGCCAGCAGCGGGATAGCGGGAGCCTACGAGCAGTACTTC. Amino acid sequence: CASSGIAGAYEQYF.